This TCR beta chain was sequenced for a study of T-cell reconstitution after alpha-beta-depleted transplantation in children. Study-wide findings and caveats: T-cell numbers and diversity, one year after transplant, stemmed largely from T cells that were newly produced. Two months or so post-transplant, alpha-beta T cells reportedly derived from several hundred expanded graft clones.

Unique molecular identifiers were used in preparing the TCRbeta library. Via MiXCR, TCRdb re-called the PCR reads, giving one row per CDR3 protein. Among around 230,000 distinct CDR3 sequences listed, more than 15% were seen once. To note about this clonotype: Its specificity is unknown.

Per germline, CDR1 MNHEY and CDR2 SMNVEV (reference sequence). CDR3 length equals 13 residues. V lost 5 bases and J lost 2, with 8 bases in between. The sequence was obtained from a male patient between 2 and 10 years old who had a stem cell transplant for acute lymphoblastic leukemia, so the T cells may come from the graft donor. This rearrangement joins TRBV27 to TRBJ2-3, with no clear D. The specimen comprised PBMCs, mostly from graft donor cells, sampled 360 days after TCRalphabeta/CD19-depleted stem cell transplant. CDR3 residues: CASSMDPTDTQYF. CDR3 nucleotides: TGTGCCAGCAGTATGGACCCCACAGATACGCAGTATTTT.